This T cell receptor beta chain was captured by sequencing in a study of a mutant IDH1 vaccine in newly diagnosed glioma (dated by TCRdb to the early 2020s). Looking at the study overall: Across visits V03 through V10, patients got a total of eight vaccinations, given in weeks 1, 3, 5, 7, 11, 15, 19 and 23. Vaccination began 4-6 weeks after radiotherapy alone, or alongside temozolomide cycles in the chemotherapy-containing groups. Of the 25 to 40 patients who were treated, approximately 60% were male and about 40% were female, and the mean age was around 40 years. Before enrollment, patients had received standard therapy of radiotherapy alone, temozolomide alone, or radiochemotherapy with temozolomide; most received the combination. Peripheral blood was collected at six visits: V03 (baseline), V05, V07, V10, V12 and V13. Longitudinal TCRB deep sequencing was done for 20 to 25 treated patients, wherever samples were available for exploratory analyses. Here is what the overall study found, with its caveats: No apparent relationship was observed between pseudoprogression and alterations in the top peripheral T cell clonotypes detected by TCRB sequencing. Immune responses induced by the vaccine were seen in around 94% of patients across multiple MHC alleles. Availability determined which PBMC samples were chosen for TCRB deep sequencing. According to the authors, sample limitations meant that analyses of patient blood samples could not be reproduced.

Cut back by 4 bases and 5 bases, the V and J ends lie 18 bases apart. The germline V gene provides CDR1 SGDLS and CDR2 YYNGEE. From its cysteine to its phenylalanine, the CDR3 spans 15 amino acids. Just the 45-base CDR3 DNA is kept, in frame starting at base 1. The time point label, read with the paper, signifies: week 11, during vaccination. Every vaccine dose consisted of 300 ug of a 20-mer mutant IDH1 peptide in Montanide, administered subcutaneously together with topical imiquimod. Newly diagnosed WHO grade 3 or 4 IDH1-mutant astrocytomas showing loss of nuclear ATRX were present in the donors. The samples were drawn from NOA16, a multicentre, single-arm, open-label phase I trial in Germany that tested a mutant IDH1 peptide vaccine in humans for the first time. Genomic DNA for TCRB sequencing was extracted from EDTA blood using the DNeasy Blood and Tissue Kit. The library relied on the immunoSEQ multiplex PCR assay. The hsTCRB Kit was used according to the manufacturer's protocol to amplify rearranged TCR beta chain sequences. An Illumina MiSeq was used to sequence the TCRB libraries. Processing in the source paper ran as follows. The proprietary platform of the kit vendor was used for demultiplexing, trimming and gene mapping. Entries here come from immuneACCESS through TCRdb and include only in-frame sequences with V and J called. Some clones fail to appear in such tables; in the studies checked, an unresolved V gene covers under half of the shortfall, and the cause of the remainder is unknown. That table gives V, J and clone size, and the DNA gave D and trimming. The sample table contains roughly 130,000 clones; only one count was recorded for about four fifths of them. 5.5% of the sample lies in the top ten.

Turning to this clone: Its cognate antigen has yet to be identified. No qualities accompany the bases; no much larger clone lies one base away.

The source of this sequence is a man in his forties or fifties with glioma. In this chain, TRBV9 is recombined with TRBJ1-2; TRBD1 is a possible D gene, resting on 5 matching bases. The starting material was PBMCs, obtained from a glioma patient whose treatment included an IDH1 peptide vaccine. The DNA sequence reads TGTGCCAGCAGCCTAACAGGACCCTCGGGATATGGCTACACCTTC. Protein translation: CASSLTGPSGYGYTF.